This T cell receptor (beta chain) was recorded in a study of a mutant IDH1 vaccine in newly diagnosed glioma (dated by TCRdb to the early 2020s). At the level of the whole study: Eight vaccinations were administered to patients in weeks 1, 3, 5, 7, 11, 15, 19 and 23, corresponding to visits V03 through V10. Vaccination began 4-6 weeks after radiotherapy alone, or alongside temozolomide cycles in the chemotherapy-containing groups. Of the 32 patients who were treated, 62.5% were male and roughly 38% were female, and the mean age was around 43 years. Before enrollment, most patients had been given radiochemotherapy with temozolomide as standard therapy, while the rest had received either radiotherapy alone or temozolomide alone. Peripheral blood samples were drawn at six visits, namely V03 (baseline), V05, V07, V10, V12 and V13. Longitudinal TCRB deep sequencing was done for some 25 treated patients, wherever samples were available for exploratory analyses.

A remark on this clone: The target of this receptor is not known. Base qualities were left out, and no much larger clone turns up one base away.

Per the publication, the time point label means: week 5, during vaccination. Each vaccine dose, consisting of 300 ug of a 20-mer mutant IDH1 peptide in Montanide, was administered subcutaneously with topical imiquimod. All donors had newly diagnosed IDH1-mutant astrocytomas of WHO grade 3 or 4 that showed loss of nuclear ATRX. The samples were drawn from NOA16, a multicentre, single-arm, open-label phase I trial in Germany that tested a mutant IDH1 peptide vaccine in humans for the first time. Genomic DNA for TCRB sequencing was extracted from EDTA blood using the DNeasy Blood and Tissue Kit. Library preparation employed the immunoSEQ multiplex PCR assay. The hsTCRB Kit was used according to the manufacturer's protocol to amplify rearranged TCR beta chain sequences. Sequencing of TCRB libraries was carried out on an Illumina MiSeq. Under the source paper's analysis protocol: The kit vendor's proprietary platform handled demultiplexing, trimming and gene mapping. This immuneACCESS table, as held by TCRdb, lists in-frame sequences with V and J called but not all clones. Of the missing ones, under half trace to an unresolved V gene in checked studies; the others have no known cause. V and J calls plus clone size are reproduced from that table; the DNA served to infer D and trimming. Within this sample are around 40,000 clones, with approximately 85% of them counted one time only. The top ten clonotypes cover over 1.5% of the sample.

Summary of the overall study and its limitations: Changes in the top peripheral T cell clonotypes picked up by TCRB sequencing did not appear to be linked to pseudoprogression. Selection of PBMC samples for TCRB deep sequencing was based on availability. It was noted by the authors that analyses of patient blood samples could not be reproduced owing to sample limitations. Vaccine-induced immune responses across multiple MHC alleles were detected in roughly 94% of patients.

This TCR was recovered from a man aged 35 to 55 with glioma. The sample was PBMCs, taken from a glioma patient whose treatment included an IDH1 peptide vaccine.

The DNA sequence is given as TGTGCCAGCAGTGTATCGGGGACTCAGCCCCAGCATTTT. This yields the protein CASSVSGTQPQHF. The rearranged segments are TRBV6-1 and TRBJ1-5; a weak D assignment points to TRBD1 (5 bases agree). Including the terminal cysteine and phenylalanine, the CDR3 comprises 13 residues. Only CDR3 DNA is held: 39 bases, read in frame from base 1. For CDR1 and CDR2, the germline V gene lists MNHNS and SASEGT. V sheds 4 bases and J sheds 6 bases, leaving 10 bases between their ends.